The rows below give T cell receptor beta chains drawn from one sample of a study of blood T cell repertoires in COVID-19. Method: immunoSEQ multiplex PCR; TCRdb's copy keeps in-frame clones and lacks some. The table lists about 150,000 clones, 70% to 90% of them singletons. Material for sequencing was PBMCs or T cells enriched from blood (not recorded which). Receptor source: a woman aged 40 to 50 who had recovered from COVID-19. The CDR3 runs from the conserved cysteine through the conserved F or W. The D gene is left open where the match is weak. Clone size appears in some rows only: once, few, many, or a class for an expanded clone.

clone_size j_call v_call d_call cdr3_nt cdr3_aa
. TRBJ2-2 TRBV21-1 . TGTGCCAGCAGCAACTCGGGACAGGTCACCGGGGAGCTGTTTTTT CASSNSGQVTGELFF
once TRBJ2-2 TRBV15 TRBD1 TGTGCCACCAGCGGCCGGACAGGGTACACCGGGGAGCTGTTTTTT CATSGRTGYTGELFF
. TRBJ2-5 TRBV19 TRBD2 TGTGCCAGTAGTTCAACTAGCGGGAGGGCCGTAGAGACCCAGTACTTC CASSSTSGRAVETQYF
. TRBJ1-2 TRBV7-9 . TGTGCCAGCAGCTTGGAGAGCCAGAACACCTTC CASSLESQNTF
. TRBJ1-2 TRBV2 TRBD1 TGTGCCAGCAGGGGGACAGGGGGCGCCCATATTCGAAATGGCTACACCTTC CASRGTGGAHIRNGYTF
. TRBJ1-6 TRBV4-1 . TGCGCCAGCAGCCAAGGATCTCTCGGGGGTTCACCCCTCCACTTT CASSQGSLGGSPLHF
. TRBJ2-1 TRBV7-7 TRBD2 TGTGCCAGCAGCTCGGGACTAGCGGGAGTGGTCGATGAGCAGTTCTTC CASSSGLAGVVDEQFF
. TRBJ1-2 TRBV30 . TGTGCCTGGAGCGGGTCCTCCGGTGAGGGCTACACCTTC CAWSGSSGEGYTF
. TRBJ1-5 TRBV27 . TGTGCCAGCAGTCAAGAGGGTGGCAATCAGCCCCAGCATTTT CASSQEGGNQPQHF
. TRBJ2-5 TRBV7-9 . TGTGCCAGCAGCTTAAGGGGTGAGACCCAGTACTTC CASSLRGETQYF
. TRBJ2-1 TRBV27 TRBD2 TGTGCCAGCAGTTTAGGGACCCAGCGGGGGTACAATGAGCAGTTCTTC CASSLGTQRGYNEQFF
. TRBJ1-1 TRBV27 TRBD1 TGTGCCAGCAGGACAGGGGCGACTTTGAACACTGAAGCTTTCTTT CASRTGATLNTEAFF
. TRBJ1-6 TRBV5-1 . TGCGCCAGCAGCTTGGACCAGCCAAGCGATTCACCCCTCCACTTT CASSLDQPSDSPLHF
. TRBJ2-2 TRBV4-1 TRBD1 TGCGCCAGCAGCCAGTTACAGGGGGACACCGGGGAGCTGTTTTTT CASSQLQGDTGELFF
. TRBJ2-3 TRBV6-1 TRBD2 TGTGCCAGCAGTGGGGGTAGCGGGAGTGGCACAGATACGCAGTATTTT CASSGGSGSGTDTQYF
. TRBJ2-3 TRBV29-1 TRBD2 TGCAGCGTTGAAATGGGCCCCGACTCCAGCGGGGGGAAAAGCACAGATACGCAGTATTTT CSVEMGPDSSGGKSTDTQYF
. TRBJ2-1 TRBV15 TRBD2 TGTGCCACCAGCCCAGGCCTAGGCGGGGGGAATGAGCAGTTCTTC CATSPGLGGGNEQFF
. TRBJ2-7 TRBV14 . TGTGCCAGCAGCCCACAGGGCTACGAGCAGTACTTC CASSPQGYEQYF
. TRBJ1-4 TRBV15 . TGTGCCACCAGCACAGTAGGGGGTTCAACTAATGAAAAACTGTTTTTT CATSTVGGSTNEKLFF
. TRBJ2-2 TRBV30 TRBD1 TGTGCCGCTACAGGGGATAGTCACACCGGGGAGCTGTTTTTT CAATGDSHTGELFF
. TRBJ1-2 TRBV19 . TGTGCCAGTAGCATAGACCCAGTTAACTATGGCTACACCTTC CASSIDPVNYGYTF
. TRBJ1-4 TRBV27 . TGTGCCAGCAGTTTCACAGCAACTAATGAAAAACTGTTTTTT CASSFTATNEKLFF
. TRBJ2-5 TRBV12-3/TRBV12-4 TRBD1 TGTGCCAGCAGTCACCCCGACAGGGCTGCCCAGTACTTC CASSHPDRAAQYF
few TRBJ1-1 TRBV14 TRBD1 TGTGCCAGCAGCCAACTATCCTGGACAGGGGCAACGAACACTGAAGCTTTCTTT CASSQLSWTGATNTEAFF
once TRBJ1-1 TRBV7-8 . TGTGCCAGCAGCCTCCTCAGGGTGAACACTGAAGCTTTCTTT CASSLLRVNTEAFF
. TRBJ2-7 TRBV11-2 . TGTGCCAGCAGCCCTAACGCGCATTCCTACGAGCAGTACTTC CASSPNAHSYEQYF
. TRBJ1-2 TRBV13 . TGTGCCAGCAGCTCCTACCGGGACACGGTCTATGGCTACACCTTC CASSSYRDTVYGYTF
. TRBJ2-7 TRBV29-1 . TGCAGCGTTGACCCCGGTACCTACGAGCAGTACTTC CSVDPGTYEQYF
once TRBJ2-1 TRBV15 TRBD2 TGTGCCACCAGCGGCCTATCTAGCGGACACAACAATGAGCAGTTCTTC CATSGLSSGHNNEQFF
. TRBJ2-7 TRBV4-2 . TGTGCCAGCAGCCCCCGCTCAGGAAATGACTACGAGCAGTACTTC CASSPRSGNDYEQYF
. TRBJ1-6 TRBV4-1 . TGCGCCAGCAGCCCGGACAGTAATTCACCCCTCCACTTT CASSPDSNSPLHF
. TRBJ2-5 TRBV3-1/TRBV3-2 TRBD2 TGTGCCAGCAGCCAAGATAGCGGGGGATTTCAAGAGACCCAGTACTTC CASSQDSGGFQETQYF
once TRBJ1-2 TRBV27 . TGTGCCAGCAGTTTATCGATCGGGAACTACTATGGCTACACCTTC CASSLSIGNYYGYTF
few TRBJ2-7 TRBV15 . TGTGCCACTGGGGAACGGGGTCACTCCTACGAGCAGTACTTC CATGERGHSYEQYF
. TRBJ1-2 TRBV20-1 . TGCAGTGCTCGGGGGAATGGCTACACCTTC CSARGNGYTF
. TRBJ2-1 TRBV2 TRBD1 TGTGCCAGCGGAGACAGGGTTACAAGTTACGAGCAGTTCTTC CASGDRVTSYEQFF
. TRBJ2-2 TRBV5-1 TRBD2 TGCGCCAGCAGCCGAGCAACAGGAAGCGGGGGCAAGCTGTTTTTT CASSRATGSGGKLFF
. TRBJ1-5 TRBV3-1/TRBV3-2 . TGTGCCAGCAGCCAAGATCTATCAGGGTCCCAGCCCCAGCATTTT CASSQDLSGSQPQHF
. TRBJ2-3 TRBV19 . TGTGCCAGTAGTATCCAGGGCGGGGGCACAGATACGCAGTATTTT CASSIQGGGTDTQYF
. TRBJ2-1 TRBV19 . TGTGCCAGTAGTACCCCCGGCGGGGATGAGCAGTTCTTC CASSTPGGDEQFF
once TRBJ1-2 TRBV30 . TGTGCCTGGGCGTTGGGAGTTGGCTACACCTTC CAWALGVGYTF
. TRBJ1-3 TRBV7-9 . TGTGCCAGCAGCATGAGCTCTGGAAACACCATATATTTT CASSMSSGNTIYF
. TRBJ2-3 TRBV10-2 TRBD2 TGCGCCAGCAGTGAGGGACTAGCGGGGGGTATAGATACGCAGTATTTT CASSEGLAGGIDTQYF
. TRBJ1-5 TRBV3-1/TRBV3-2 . TGTGCCAGCAGCCAAGCGGGAGGTAATCAGCCCCAGCATTTT CASSQAGGNQPQHF
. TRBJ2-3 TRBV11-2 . TGTGCCAGCAGCTTAATGGGACTCCTCGAAGATACGCAGTATTTT CASSLMGLLEDTQYF
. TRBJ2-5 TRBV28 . TGTGCCAGCAGTTCACAAGAGACCCAGTACTTC CASSSQETQYF